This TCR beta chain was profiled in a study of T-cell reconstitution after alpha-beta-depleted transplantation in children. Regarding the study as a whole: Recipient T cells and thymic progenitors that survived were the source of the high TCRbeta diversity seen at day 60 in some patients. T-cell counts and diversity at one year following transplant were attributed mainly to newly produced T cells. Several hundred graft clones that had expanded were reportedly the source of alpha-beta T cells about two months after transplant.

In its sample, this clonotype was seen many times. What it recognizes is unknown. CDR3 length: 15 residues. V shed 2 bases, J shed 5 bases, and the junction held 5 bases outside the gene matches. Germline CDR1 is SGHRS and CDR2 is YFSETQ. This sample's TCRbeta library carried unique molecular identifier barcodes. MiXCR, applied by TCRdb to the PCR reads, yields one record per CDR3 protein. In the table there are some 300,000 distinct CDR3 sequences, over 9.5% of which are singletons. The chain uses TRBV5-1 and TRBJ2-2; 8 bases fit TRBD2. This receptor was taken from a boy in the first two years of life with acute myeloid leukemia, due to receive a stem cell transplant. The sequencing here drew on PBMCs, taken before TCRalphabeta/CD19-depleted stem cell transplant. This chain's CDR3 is CASSLAGAETGELFF. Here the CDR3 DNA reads TGCGCCAGCAGCTTAGCGGGAGCGGAGACCGGGGAGCTGTTTTTT.